The entry below describes one T cell receptor beta chain. The germline V gene encodes CDR1 SGHRS and CDR2 YFSETQ. The CDR3 is made up of 15 amino acids. V lost 0 bases and J lost 4, with 13 bases in between. Per the original data handling: Amplified reference gene primers provided the basis for estimating nucleated cell counts. Profiling relied on immunoSEQ multiplex PCR, and the TCRdb table lists in-frame clones only, not all of them. V, J and clone size are taken as reported in that table, and D and trimming were inferred from the DNA itself. The table shows approximately 170,000 clones, with 84% occurring only once. This sample stems from a study of blood T cell repertoires in COVID-19. Study-wide background: COVID-19 samples, acute and convalescent, were from the United States, Italy and Spain.

The TCR originated in a woman at least 80 years old with COVID-19, enrolled during active disease. The chain links TRBV5-1 to TRBJ2-5, with D possibly matching TRBD1 (5 bases). Sequencing was done on a sample of peripheral blood. The CDR3 bases are TGCGCCAGCAGCTTGGAAGCTCGGCAGGGAGAGACCCAGTACTTC. This gives the protein CASSLEARQGETQYF.